Each of the 23 T cell receptor beta chains below was sequenced from the same sample in a study of T cell responses to AZD1222 COVID-19 vaccine. Using immunoSEQ multiplex PCR, the repertoire was profiled, and TCRdb retains in-frame clones only, with some absent. The repertoire holds 150,000 to 200,000 clones, with 80% to 95% as singletons. The source material was peripheral blood, sampled 28 days after the second AZD1222 dose. These receptors all stem from an adult who received the AZD1222 COVID-19 vaccine.

The genes are TRBV6-6 and TRBJ1-3; D unclear. Germline V lookup: CDR1 MNHNY, CDR2 SVGAGI (reference sequence). The CDR3 loop spans 14 amino acids. Trimming stripped 5 bases from V and 3 bases from J, with 11 bases between. CDR3 in DNA: TGTGCCAGCAGTACCGGTGGTAATGGAAACACCATATATTTT. Its protein product is CASSTGGNGNTIYF.

The chain recombines TRBV7-8 with TRBJ2-2; D may be TRBD1 (6 bases). Looked up from germline, CDR1 is SGHVS and CDR2 is FQNEAQ. CDR3 length: 15 residues. V shed 7 bases and J shed 4 bases, with 16 bases lying between them. The CDR3 here is CASTVGTPSTGELFF. The CDR3 DNA is TGTGCCAGCACCGTCGGGACACCCTCCACCGGGGAGCTGTTTTTT.

The chain is built from TRBV30 and TRBJ1-6; D gene unclear. Germline loops: CDR1 GTSNPN, CDR2 SVGIG (reference sequence). This CDR3 spans 13 amino acids. The V gene lost 2 bases and the J gene lost 9 bases, with 11 bases spanning the gap. CDR3 sequence: CAWSTKSGSPLHF. For the CDR3, the DNA is TGTGCCTGGAGTACGAAAAGTGGTTCACCCCTCCACTTT.

The chain combines TRBV28 with TRBJ2-1; no firm D call. This CDR3 is 14 amino acids long. The germline gives CDR1 MDHEN, CDR2 SYDVKM. Trimming took off 4 bases at V and 4 bases at J, with 11 bases between the two ends. CDR3 nucleotides: TGTGCCAGCAGTTACGCCCGAACTTACAATGAGCAGTTCTTC. Its translation: CASSYARTYNEQFF.

This clone was seen once. In DNA form, the CDR3 reads TGTGCCAGCAGCCAAGAGTCAACGGGAAACACCATATATTTT. Residues: CASSQESTGNTIYF. This chain joins TRBV14 and TRBJ1-3; no reliable D call. Germline V gene data show CDR1 as SGHDN and CDR2 as FVKESK. CDR3 length: 14 amino acids. With 0 bases removed from V and 4 bases from J, the gap between germline ends came to 7 bases.

The chain couples TRBV11-2 to TRBJ2-2; D may correspond to TRBD1 or TRBD2 (5 bases each). Germline V gives CDR1 SGHAT, CDR2 FQNNGV. The CDR3 runs to 17 residues. V lost 2 bases to trimming and J lost 0 bases, with 13 bases between them. The CDR3 sequence is CASSLLWGRSNTGELFF. The CDR3 bases are TGTGCCAGCAGCTTATTGTGGGGACGCTCGAACACCGGGGAGCTGTTTTTT.

This clone was recorded only once. CDR3: CASRSGAGYTF. The CDR3 DNA is TGTGCCAGCAGGTCGGGGGCCGGCTACACCTTC. The chain is built from TRBV12-3 or TRBV12-4 and TRBJ1-2; D may be TRBD1 (6 bases). V was pared by 6 bases and J by 8 bases, with 10 bases between. This CDR3 spans 11 amino acids.

The V and J genes are TRBV19 and TRBJ1-1, with no clear D. Germline V CDR1 and CDR2: LNHDA, SQIVND (reference sequence). The CDR3 consists of 12 residues. The germline V and J ends were trimmed by 7 bases and 1 base, with 7 bases remaining between them. DNA for the CDR3: TGTGCCAGTATGTTTAGGAACACTGAAGCTTTCTTT. Its protein product is CASMFRNTEAFF.

This chain links TRBV6-5 with TRBJ2-2; the match to TRBD2 covers 9 bases. The CDR3 has 16 residues. Germline V gene lookup returns CDR1 MNHEY and CDR2 SVGAGI. V lost 3 bases to trimming and J lost 4 bases; unmatched junction nucleotides: 6. For the CDR3, the DNA is TGTGCCAGCAGTTATAGTCCTAGCGGGACCACCGGGGAGCTGTTTTTT. This encodes CASSYSPSGTTGELFF.

The chain recombines TRBV19 with TRBJ2-2; 8 nucleotides align to TRBD1. The V and J ends lost 2 bases and 4 bases, in that order; junction bases with no gene match: 0. Germline V gene lookup returns CDR1 LNHDA and CDR2 SQIVND (reference sequence). This CDR3 is 14 amino acids long. CDR3: CASSIQGATGELFF. In DNA form, the CDR3 reads TGTGCCAGTAGTATACAGGGGGCCACCGGGGAGCTGTTTTTT.

This clone has just a few counts. The gene calls are TRBV24-1 and TRBJ1-1, with D hard to call. There are 13 residues in the CDR3. Germline CDR1 is KGHDR and CDR2 is SFDVKD. Trimming removed 4 bases from V and 6 bases from J, with 11 bases in between. Here the CDR3 DNA reads TGTGCCACCAGTGACAACACCCTCTCTGAAGCTTTCTTT. Protein sequence: CATSDNTLSEAFF.

The chain has TRBV11-1 and TRBJ1-2, with a possible D match to TRBD1 (5 bases). V was shortened by 4 bases and J by 4 bases, with 13 bases between the two germline ends. Germline values: CDR1 SGHAT, CDR2 FQDESV (reference sequence). There are 14 residues in the CDR3. As DNA, the CDR3 is TGTGCCAGCAGCTCCACAGGTGCACCCTATGGCTACACCTTC. Translating gives CASSSTGAPYGYTF. Full variable domain (missing parts from reference TRBV11-1 and TRBJ1-2): EAEVAQSPRYKITEKSQAVAFWCDPISGHATLYWYRQILGQGPELLVQFQDESVVDDSQLPKDRFSAERLKGVDSTLKIQPAELGDSAMYLCASSSTGAPYGYTFGSGTRLTVV.

The rearrangement joins TRBV7-2 to TRBJ2-2, with TRBD1 matching 9 bases. Germline lookup yields CDR1 SGHTA and CDR2 FQGNSA. After removal of 6 bases from V and 5 bases from J, the junction contained 7 bases not matched to a gene. The CDR3 contains 15 residues. The CDR3 coding sequence is TGTGCCAGCAGAAAAGGGACAGGGTGGACCGGGGAGCTGTTTTTT. Its protein is CASRKGTGWTGELFF.

The chain links TRBV30 to TRBJ1-6, with a possible D match to TRBD1 (5 bases). CDR3 length equals 17 residues. Germline assignment: CDR1 GTSNPN and CDR2 SVGIG (reference sequence). Trimming took 0 bases from V and 7 from J, leaving 19 bases between them. The CDR3 protein is CAWSVLSGGSWNSPLHF. The CDR3 DNA sequence: TGTGCCTGGAGTGTACTGTCTGGGGGGAGTTGGAATTCACCCCTCCACTTT.

The rearrangement uses TRBV5-1 and TRBJ2-4, with D maybe TRBD1 (6 bases). V was pared by 1 base and J by 6 bases, with 17 bases between. The CDR3 covers 16 residues. Germline CDR1 SGHRS, CDR2 YFSETQ. In DNA form, the CDR3 reads TGCGCCAGCAGCTTGACAGCGACAGACAGGAGAAACATTCAGTACTTC. It yields the protein CASSLTATDRRNIQYF.

This clone was detected only once. The chain joins TRBV15 to TRBJ2-5; D not certain. CDR1 and CDR2 (germline): LNHNV, YYDKDF (reference sequence). This CDR3 comprises 16 residues. V was shortened by 0 bases and J by 2 bases, with 13 bases between the two germline ends. DNA for the CDR3: TGTGCCACCAGCAGAGATCCCTCCAGAAGACAAGAGACCCAGTACTTC. This sequence encodes CATSRDPSRRQETQYF.

This chain connects TRBV12-3 or TRBV12-4 to TRBJ1-5; D call uncertain. Deletions cut 4 bases from V and 7 bases from J, with 8 bases between. The CDR3 is 12 residues long. CDR3 coding DNA: TGTGCCAGCAGTTCAGGCCGGCAGCCCCAGCATTTT. Translation gives CASSSGRQPQHF.

The chain couples TRBV3-1 (or the pseudogene TRBV3-2) to TRBJ2-3; TRBD1 aligns across 8 bases. Losses at the gene ends were 4 bases for V and 5 bases for J; bases not matched to a gene: 5. The CDR3 runs 14 residues. The V gene's germline CDR1 is LGHDT and CDR2 YNNKEL (reference sequence). CDR3 nucleotide sequence: TGTGCCAGCAGCCCCAGGGGGCGCTTAGATACGCAGTATTTT. As protein: CASSPRGRLDTQYF.

The chain has TRBV27 and TRBJ1-2; possible D gene TRBD1, 6 bases. Trimming cost V 8 bases and J 3 bases, with 25 bases left between them. The CDR3 covers 17 residues. Germline V gene sequence: CDR1 MNHEY, CDR2 SMNVEV (reference sequence). CDR3 residues: CASRSFYSVDSHYGYTF. The CDR3 nucleotides are TGTGCCAGCCGCAGTTTTTATTCCGTGGACAGCCACTATGGCTACACCTTC.

The CDR3 loop is CASSPSSGGAYEQYF. In nucleotides, the CDR3 is TGTGCCAGCTCACCGTCTAGCGGGGGGGCGTACGAGCAGTACTTC. The gene calls are TRBV18 and TRBJ2-7; 12 bases match TRBD2. Trimming cost V 3 bases and J 4 bases; bases outside gene matches: 4. This CDR3 is built from 15 residues. Germline CDR1 KGHSH, CDR2 LQKENI.

The J gene is TRBJ1-1, the V gene TRBV5-1; a weak D match, TRBD1 (5 bases). The germline CDR1 and CDR2 sequences are SGHRS and YFSETQ. The CDR3 is 14 amino acids. Trimming stripped 4 bases from V and 7 bases from J, with 17 bases between. DNA of the CDR3: TGCGCCAGCAGCCCGGTCATGGGGGTCGGTGAAGCTTTCTTT. The encoded protein is CASSPVMGVGEAFF.

The chain combines TRBV7-3 with TRBJ2-3; 8 nucleotides match TRBD2. CDR1 SGHTA and CDR2 FQGTGA come from the germline V gene. The length of the CDR3 is 15 residues. Germline trimming cut 5 bases from V and 1 base from J; bases unmatched to any gene: 5. The CDR3 sequence is CASSLSGGRTDTQYF. The CDR3 region has the DNA TGTGCCAGCAGCCTCTCGGGGGGGCGCACAGATACGCAGTATTTT.

This clone was detected only once. The V and J genes are TRBV5-4 and TRBJ2-7; 7 bases are a match to TRBD1. The V gene end was trimmed by 4 bases and the J gene end by 4 bases; junction bases not matched to a gene: 5. Germline CDR1 and CDR2: SGHNT and YYREEE (reference sequence). The CDR3 totals 13 residues. Here the CDR3 DNA reads TGTGCCAGCAGCCCAGGGACAGAGTACGAGCAGTACTTC. Its translation: CASSPGTEYEQYF.